This TCR beta chain was observed in a study of T cell responses to AZD1222 COVID-19 vaccine (TCRdb year 2021). The study in broad terms: AZD1222 recipients whose second dose came at about 4 weeks and those whose second dose came at about 12 weeks were combined into one group, since spike-specific TCR depth and breadth did not differ between the two schedules. Trial participants were enrolled into age subgroups of 18-55, 56-69 and 70-plus years, which contained approximately 150, 28 and 58 TCR-sequenced participants, respectively. A total of over 230 trial participants underwent TCR sequencing, of whom about 200 had received two doses of AZD1222 and some 25 had received two doses of the MenACWY control vaccine. Findings and caveats that apply to the study as a whole: Conclusions about previously exposed vaccinees are limited because only six or seven AZD1222 recipients were SARS-CoV-2 seropositive at baseline. Participants were mostly white British, with more females than males. The authors suggested clonal diversity may have been underestimated. CD4 TCRs associated with the vaccine covered the entire spike protein, and the dominant responses were in regions 160-218 and 743-854. Because no day 14 peak-response samples were available, repertoires were characterized only after the peak T cell response. The 56-69-year group was small, and its depth increase did not reach significance, likely because of low power. Reportedly, almost half of the unique spike-specific TCRs recognized epitopes lying outside the regions that are mutated in the B.1.351 and B.1.1.7 variants. After two AZD1222 doses, spike-specific TCR breadth and depth were significantly higher than at day 0 and than in MenACWY recipients.

V loses 5 bases, J loses 7 bases, and the germline ends lie 9 bases apart. Via the germline V gene (reference sequence), CDR1 is SEHNR and CDR2 FQNEAQ. From the cysteine up to the phenylalanine, the CDR3 has a length of 13 residues. This entry keeps only the CDR3 DNA: 39 bases, framed from base 1. The CDR3 regions of human TCRbeta chains were analyzed by immunosequencing. Turning to the authors' computational methods: TCRs in the repertoires were compared against a reference library of SARS-CoV-2-specific TCRs that had been generated with the MIRA antigen-specificity platform. Breadth meant the fraction of unique TCRs that were SARS-CoV-2-associated, whereas depth meant the fraction of total T cells that were SARS-CoV-2-associated. Using the MIRA data, every spike-specific TCR was mapped to the spike region that the TCR reacted to and assigned to either a CD4 or a CD8 class. Log10-transformed breadth and depth values were compared by one-way ANOVA with Sidak's multiple comparisons tests. TCRdb re-hosts the immuneACCESS table, in-frame sequences only. Its copies lack some clones; in the studies checked, an unresolved V gene accounts for under half of them, and the cause for the rest is not known. The D gene and trimming were derived from the DNA, and the V and J assignments and clone size from that table. Recorded for this sample are around 120,000 clones; around 92% of them occurred a single time. The top ten constitute under 3.5% of the sample.

Worth noting for this clone: The target of this receptor is not known. Base-call qualities are not available, and no considerably larger clone is one nucleotide away.

The sample's time point label, in plain terms: baseline before first vaccination. The vaccinee samples were drawn from two UK trials, COV001 and COV002, one of which was a single-blind randomized controlled phase 2/3 trial testing AZD1222 (ChAdOx1 nCoV-19) in healthy adults. For TCRbeta chain sequencing, PBMC samples from trial participants were taken at day 0 and at day 28 after the second dose. Sequenced here: peripheral blood, sampled on day 0 of AZD1222 vaccination. The V and J segments used are TRBV7-9 and TRBJ1-6; no confident D gene assignment can be made. This TCR derives from an adult in good health. The DNA sequence reads TGTGCCAGCAGCCTATACGAGAATTCACCCCTCCACTTT. It is translated as CASSLYENSPLHF. With the portions outside the CDR3 filled from the reference TRBV7-9 and TRBJ1-6 genes, the complete variable region becomes DTGVSQNPRHKITKRGQNVTFRCDPISEHNRLYWYRQTLGQGPEFLTYFQNEAQLEKSRLLSDRFSAERPKGSFSTLEIQRTEQGDSAMYLCASSLYENSPLHFGNGTRLTVT.